What follows are 22 T cell receptor beta chains derived from one specimen sequenced in a study of vaccination effects on CD4 cells after COVID-19. Sequencing in the ViraFEST assay came after antigen-specific CD4+ T cells had been expanded with viral peptide pools, which were used to stimulate PBMC. Following culture for about ten days, CD4+ T cells were isolated. From March to December 2020, the person had a SARS-CoV-2 infection that was confirmed by PCR. Either the BNT162b2 or mRNA-1273 vaccine was given to participants in two doses. Their antigen targets remain unknown. Generated by immunoSEQ multiplex PCR, the TCRdb table keeps only in-frame clones and is missing some. The data hold roughly 15,000 clones, with around 78% observed a single time. The material was CD4+ T cells from PBMCs cultured with HCoV-NL63 spike peptides, obtained after COVID-19 vaccination. The receptors originated from a human donor who had a prior SARS-CoV-2 infection.

This clone has a handful of counts. The gene calls are TRBV5-1 and TRBJ2-1; tentative D call: TRBD2 (6 bases). V was cut by 1 base and J by 0 bases, with 8 bases left in between. Germline V gene sequence: CDR1 SGHRS, CDR2 YFSETQ. There are 15 residues in the CDR3. The CDR3 is CASSLYGSSYNEQFF. The CDR3 DNA reads TGCGCCAGCAGCTTGTACGGGAGCTCCTACAATGAGCAGTTCTTC.

V is TRBV29-1 and J is TRBJ1-4; D remains ambiguous. The CDR3 loop spans 14 amino acids. Germline lookup yields CDR1 SQVTM and CDR2 ANQGSEA. Trimming cost V 2 bases and J 0 bases, with 7 bases left between them. CDR3 loop: CSVEWAATNEKLFF. As DNA, the CDR3 is TGCAGCGTTGAATGGGCAGCAACTAATGAAAAACTGTTTTTT. The variable domain in full, with the rest retrieved from reference TRBV29-1 and TRBJ1-4, is SAVISQKPSRDICQRGTSLTIQCQVDSQVTMMFWYRQQPGQSLTLIATANQGSEATYESGFVIDKFPISRPNLTFSTLTVSNMSPEDSSIYLCSVEWAATNEKLFFGSGTQLSVL.

This chain links TRBV3-1 (or the pseudogene TRBV3-2) with TRBJ1-2; 7 nucleotides line up with TRBD1. The CDR3 has 12 residues. Germline lookup yields CDR1 LGHDT and CDR2 YNNKEL (reference sequence). The V and J ends lost 4 bases and 7 bases, in that order; junction bases with no gene match: 3. In DNA, the CDR3 is TGTGCCAGCAGCCTCAACAGGGGTGGCTACACCTTC. This sequence encodes CASSLNRGGYTF.

V is TRBV30 and J is TRBJ2-3, with D perhaps TRBD1 (6 bases). The CDR3 is 13 residues long. The germline V gene has CDR1 GTSNPN and CDR2 SVGIG (reference sequence). V dropped 4 bases and J dropped 0 bases, with 8 bases sitting between them. The CDR3 nucleotides are TGTGCCTGGAAACAGGGTAGCACAGATACGCAGTATTTT. Translation gives CAWKQGSTDTQYF. Full variable domain (missing parts from reference TRBV30 and TRBJ2-3): SQTIHQWPATLVQPVGSPLSLECTVEGTSNPNLYWYRQAAGRGLQLLFYSVGIGQISSEVPQNLSASRPQDRQFILSSKKLLLSDSGFYLCAWKQGSTDTQYFGPGTRLTVL.

The chain joins TRBV2 to TRBJ2-3; 9 bases map to TRBD2. The germline gives CDR1 SNHLY, CDR2 FYNNEI. CDR3 length equals 15 residues. After removal of 4 bases from V and 2 bases from J, the junction contained 4 bases not matched to a gene. The CDR3 reads CASSAAGGHTDTQYF. The DNA for the CDR3 is TGTGCCAGCAGTGCGGCGGGGGGGCACACAGATACGCAGTATTTT.

This clone has more than one count but fewer than ten. The chain couples TRBV2 to TRBJ2-4; D is possibly TRBD1 (5 bases). Trimming cost V 3 bases and J 3 bases, with 15 bases left between them. Germline V CDR1 and CDR2: SNHLY, FYNNEI. The CDR3 is 16 residues long. CDR3 residues: CASSDGRDLGKNIQYF. CDR3 sequence (DNA): TGTGCCAGCAGTGATGGCAGGGATTTAGGCAAAAACATTCAGTACTTC.

The chain uses TRBV5-1 and TRBJ1-3; D unresolved. Germline-derived CDR1 and CDR2 are SGHRS and YFSETQ. There are 13 residues in the CDR3. Trimming took off 4 bases at V and 3 bases at J, with 8 bases between the two ends. The CDR3 protein is CASSLYYGNTIYF. The CDR3 coding sequence is TGCGCCAGCAGCCTGTATTATGGAAACACCATATATTTT.

The rearrangement links TRBV15 to TRBJ1-2; D ambiguous. CDR1 is LNHNV, CDR2 YYDKDF, per germline (reference sequence). The V end was cut by 1 base, the J end by 4 bases, with 16 bases between. The CDR3 is 16 residues long. The CDR3 protein is CATSRGSGSSSYGYTF. The DNA for the CDR3 is TGTGCCACCAGCAGAGGTTCCGGGTCCTCTAGCTATGGCTACACCTTC.

V is TRBV3-1 (or the pseudogene TRBV3-2) and J is TRBJ2-5; weak D call: TRBD2 (7 bases). CDR3 length equals 13 residues. Deletions cut 0 bases from V and 6 bases from J, with 8 bases between. Germline assignment: CDR1 LGHDT and CDR2 YNNKEL (reference sequence). This CDR3 is CASSQERGQTQYF. Here the CDR3 DNA reads TGTGCCAGCAGCCAAGAGCGGGGGCAGACCCAGTACTTC.

This rearrangement joins TRBV5-4 to TRBJ2-7; D ambiguous. This CDR3 has 15 residues. Trimming left V 0 bases short and J 0 bases short, with 10 bases between. Per the germline V gene, CDR1 is SGHNT and CDR2 is YYREEE (reference sequence). The CDR3, as DNA: TGTGCCAGCAGCTTGGGCGGAGAAATCTCCTACGAGCAGTACTTC. It specifies CASSLGGEISYEQYF.

The rearrangement links TRBV27 to TRBJ1-1; D remains unclear. The CDR3 loop spans 16 amino acids. With 5 bases removed from V and 2 bases from J, the gap between germline ends came to 18 bases. Germline V gene sequence: CDR1 MNHEY, CDR2 SMNVEV (reference sequence). Here the CDR3 reads CASSLRPGTPNTEAFF. CDR3 coding DNA: TGTGCCAGCAGTCTCAGACCAGGTACCCCCAACACTGAAGCTTTCTTT.

The genes are TRBV5-1 and TRBJ2-1; 8 nucleotides agree with TRBD2. The germline gives CDR1 SGHRS, CDR2 YFSETQ. This CDR3 is 17 amino acids long. The ends lost 4 bases at V and 8 bases at J; junction bases unmatched: 17. The CDR3 loop is CASSTGGGFPDPYEQFF. The CDR3 coding sequence is TGCGCCAGCAGCACCGGGGGGGGCTTCCCGGACCCGTATGAGCAGTTCTTC.

In its sample, this clone ranks as medium-sized (0.01 to 0.1%). The genes are TRBV30 and TRBJ2-1; D is perhaps TRBD2 (5 bases). Germline V CDR1 and CDR2: GTSNPN, SVGIG (reference sequence). The CDR3 has 14 residues. Trimming took 7 bases from V and 4 from J, leaving 17 bases between them. For the CDR3, the DNA is TGTGCCTTAAGCGGTAGTCTAGAGTACAATGAGCAGTTCTTC. This sequence encodes CALSGSLEYNEQFF.

V usage is TRBV7-1 and J usage is TRBJ2-3; 14 bases agree with TRBD2. TRBV7-1 is an ORF; its function is uncertain. The CDR3 loop spans 24 amino acids. The junction had 24 bases not matched to a gene; V was cut back by 3 bases and J by 1 base. CDR3 amino acids: CASSSPRGGVTGTSGRGGTDTQYF. In DNA, the CDR3 is TGTGCCAGCAGCTCCCCTAGGGGGGGGGTTACCGGGACTAGCGGGAGAGGGGGCACAGATACGCAGTATTTT.

The rearrangement uses TRBV5-4 and TRBJ2-7, with 7 bases aligning to TRBD1. CDR3 length equals 17 residues. Trimming removed 4 bases from V and 1 base from J; junction bases left unmatched: 14. From germline, CDR1 is SGHNT and CDR2 YYREEE (reference sequence). CDR3 DNA sequence: TGTGCCAGCAGCGCCCCCACCGGGACAGAGTTTTCCTACGAGCAGTACTTC. It encodes CASSAPTGTEFSYEQYF.

This sequence joins TRBV11-2 and TRBJ1-1; 8 bases are a match to TRBD1. Germline V gene data show CDR1 as SGHAT and CDR2 as FQNNGV. This CDR3 is built from 13 residues. J lost 7 bases, V lost 4 bases, and 5 bases had no gene match. CDR3 nucleotides: TGTGCCAGCAGCTCGGGGACAGGACTTGAAGCTTTCTTT. Its translation: CASSSGTGLEAFF.

The chain couples TRBV30 to TRBJ2-3, with TRBD2 identical over 7 bases. The ends lost 0 bases at V and 6 bases at J; junction bases unmatched: 9. The V gene's germline CDR1 is GTSNPN and CDR2 SVGIG (reference sequence). CDR3 size: 15 residues. This CDR3 reads CAWSVLGWGGDTQYF. CDR3 in DNA: TGTGCCTGGAGTGTACTAGGATGGGGGGGTGATACGCAGTATTTT.

The V call is TRBV7-2, the J call TRBJ2-7; perhaps TRBD2 as D (7 bases). This CDR3 region has 17 residues. V lost 5 bases, J lost 3 bases, and 23 bases lay in between. Germline CDR1 and CDR2: SGHTA and FQGNSA. DNA for the CDR3: TGTGCCAGCAGCACCCGAGGCGGCGGGGGCCTGAACTACGAGCAGTACTTC. It codes for CASSTRGGGGLNYEQYF.

This chain uses TRBV5-6 with TRBJ1-1; D remains unclear. The germline CDR1 and CDR2 sequences are SGHDT and YYEEEE. CDR3 length: 16 amino acids. Trimming shortened V by 0 bases and J by 1 base, and 13 bases separated the two germline ends. CDR3 nucleotide sequence: TGTGCCAGCAGCTTGGTACAGACTTCGAGGAACACTGAAGCTTTCTTT. Translation: CASSLVQTSRNTEAFF.

In DNA form, the CDR3 reads TGTGCCAGCAGCTCGGGACAGGGTAACGGGGAGCTGTTTTTT. Its protein product is CASSSGQGNGELFF. The V and J genes are TRBV7-3 and TRBJ2-2; 9 bases agree with TRBD1. CDR1 and CDR2 from the germline V gene are SGHTA and FQGTGA. The CDR3 sequence is 14 residues long. V shed 4 bases, J shed 7 bases, and the junction held 4 bases outside the gene matches.

The chain has TRBV5-4 and TRBJ1-2; tentative D call: TRBD1 (6 bases). CDR1 is SGHNT and CDR2 is YYREEE in the germline V gene (reference sequence). The CDR3 spans 17 residues. V gave up 3 bases and J gave up 0 bases, with 18 bases separating them. The CDR3 loop reads CASSSPRGHSANYGYTF. The CDR3, as DNA: TGTGCCAGCAGCTCACCCAGGGGACATTCAGCTAACTATGGCTACACCTTC. Full variable domain (rest looked up from reference TRBV5-4 and TRBJ1-2): ETGVTQSPTHLIKTRGQQVTLRCSSQSGHNTVSWYQQALGQGPQFIFQYYREEENGRGNFPPRFSGLQFPNYSSELNVNALELDDSALYLCASSSPRGHSANYGYTFGSGTRLTVV.

The CDR3 here is CASSAPETGNEKLFF. The CDR3 nucleotides read TGTGCCAGCAGCGCGCCGGAGACAGGGAATGAAAAACTGTTTTTT. V usage is TRBV7-9 and J usage is TRBJ1-4; 7 positions agree with TRBD1. From germline, CDR1 is SEHNR and CDR2 FQNEAQ (reference sequence). Trimming removed 5 bases from V and 5 bases from J; junction bases left unmatched: 8. This CDR3 has 15 amino acids.